This T cell receptor (beta chain) is from a study of T cell responses to AZD1222 COVID-19 vaccine. Here immunoSEQ multiplex PCR was the method, and the copy in TCRdb shows in-frame clones only, minus some. The sample holds about 84,000 clones, 80% to 90% seen once. About this clone itself: Its antigen is currently unknown.

Findings and caveats of the study: Mostly white British, mostly female donors; authors suggested clonal diversity may be underestimated.

CDR3 length equals 15 residues. Germline-derived CDR1 and CDR2 are SGHDT and YYEEEE. V was pared by 3 bases and J by 8 bases, with 17 bases between. The sample in question was peripheral blood, obtained on day 0 of AZD1222 vaccination. This clonotype was sampled from an adult in good health. V and J are TRBV5-6 and TRBJ1-4, with D possibly TRBD1 on 5 matching bases. This CDR3 reads CASSSREEGSEKLFF. The CDR3 DNA sequence: TGTGCCAGCAGCTCAAGGGAGGAGGGGAGCGAAAAACTGTTTTTT.